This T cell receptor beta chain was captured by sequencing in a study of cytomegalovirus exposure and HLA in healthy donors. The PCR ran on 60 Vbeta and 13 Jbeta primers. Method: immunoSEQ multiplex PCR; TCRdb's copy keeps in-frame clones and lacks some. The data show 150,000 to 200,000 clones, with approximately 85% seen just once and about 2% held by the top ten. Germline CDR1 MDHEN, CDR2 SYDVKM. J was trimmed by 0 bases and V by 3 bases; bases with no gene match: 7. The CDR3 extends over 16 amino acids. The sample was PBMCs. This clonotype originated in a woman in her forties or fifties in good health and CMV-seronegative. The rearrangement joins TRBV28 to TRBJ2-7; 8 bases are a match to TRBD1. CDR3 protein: CASSFLTGQASYEQYF. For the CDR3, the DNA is TGTGCCAGCAGTTTCCTCACGGGACAGGCCTCCTACGAGCAGTACTTC.